The subject of this entry is one TCR beta chain. Its antigen is currently unknown. The data are from a study of OX40 agonist ivuxolimab in advanced cancers. Profiled with immunoSEQ multiplex PCR; TCRdb holds only in-frame clones, not every one. The sample has 55,000 to 65,000 clones; 82% are singletons. The germline V gene has CDR1 MNHNS and CDR2 SASEGT. This CDR3 is 16 amino acids long. V lost 2 bases and J lost 0; bases outside the gene matches: 3. The study sampled blood at baseline, cycle 4 day 1, and cycle 7 day 1. Study-level findings and limits: More expanded clones were found, on average, in CD8+ than in CD4+ T cells. Compared with others, partial responders at 0.1-3.0 mg/kg displayed clonal expansion among the lowest.

The sample was CD4+ or CD8+ T cells sorted from blood, taken in a trial of the OX40 agonist ivuxolimab. J is TRBJ1-3 and V is TRBV6-1; 8 nucleotides agree with TRBD1. The receptor comes from an adult with an advanced solid tumor such as melanoma, head and neck, liver or kidney cancer. CDR3 loop: CASSEMGQVSGNTIYF. CDR3 nucleotides: TGTGCCAGCAGTGAAATGGGACAGGTCTCTGGAAACACCATATATTTT.